This entry describes one TCR beta chain. Its antigen is not known. The data stem from a study of T-cell memory formation after mild COVID-19. Looking at the study overall: Clusters of TCRs were largely donor specific. Regarding the study as a whole: Among CD4+ contracting clones, most were CM and EM, and CD8+ ones EMRA. The appearance of some responding clones in pre-infection memory suggested that cross-reactive memory joined.

Trimming shortened V by 10 bases and J by 7 bases, and 23 bases separated the two germline ends. Germline V gene sequence: CDR1 MNHEY, CDR2 SVGAGI. The CDR3 totals 14 residues. The authors produced TCR alpha and TCR beta cDNA libraries with sample barcodes and UMIs by 5'RACE using constant-segment primers. MiXCR, run by TCRdb on the 5' RACE reads, gives a single entry per CDR3 protein. The sample contains more than 75,000 distinct CDR3 sequences, approximately 13% of which appear only once. Material for sequencing was PBMCs or a T cell subset sorted from them (not recorded which). This chain links TRBV6-5 with TRBJ2-7; D ambiguous. The sequence was obtained from an adult woman who had mild COVID-19 (a few samples of this study predate the infection). Cell type and time point are not known. CDR3 sequence: CATSPTYGFGEQYF. CDR3 coding DNA: TGTGCCACGTCTCCAACCTACGGCTTTGGAGAGCAGTACTTC.